Shown below are 21 T cell receptor beta chains from a single sample sequenced in a study of shared clonotypes between healthy human individuals. Repertoires were generated with immunoSEQ multiplex PCR, while TCRdb's copy carries only in-frame clones and drops some. The sample lists around 500,000 clones, 81% occurring once. The sample was PBMCs. The origin of the receptors is a woman aged 40 to 50 in good health. Some clones in this sample may be carry-over from other donors' samples.

This chain links TRBV6-1 with TRBJ2-2, with D possibly called TRBD1 or TRBD2 (5 bases each). Germline V gene data show CDR1 as MNHNS and CDR2 as SASEGT. V was pared by 1 base and J by 6 bases, with 12 bases between. The CDR3 loop spans 15 amino acids. The DNA of the CDR3 is TGTGCCAGCAGTGAAGAGGCAGGGAGCGCCGGGGAGCTGTTTTTT. The encoded protein is CASSEEAGSAGELFF.

Worth noting for this clone: This is likely an artifact of a read error, given a far larger clone one base away. The CDR3 carries no conserved terminal phenylalanine or tryptophan, so it likely arises from a read error. This chain connects TRBV5-1 to TRBJ1-4; D might be TRBD1 (5 bases). Germline V lookup: CDR1 SGHRS, CDR2 YFSETQ. V lost 4 bases to trimming and J lost 3 bases, with 10 bases between them. The CDR3 covers 14 residues. CDR3 sequence (DNA): TGCGCCAGCAGCCTAGGGGATTCTAATGAAAAACTGTTTTCT. It is translated as CASSLGDSNEKLFS.

V gene TRBV7-2 combines with J gene TRBJ1-4, with a possible D match to TRBD1 (5 bases). Germline CDR1 and CDR2: SGHTA and FQGNSA. With 5 bases removed from V and 11 bases from J, the gap between germline ends came to 21 bases. This CDR3 has 15 residues. The CDR3 reads CASSPRRQGLGKLFF. DNA of the CDR3: TGTGCCAGCAGCCCCCGGCGGCAGGGCCTAGGGAAACTGTTTTTT.

Notes on this clone: With a much larger clone just one base away, this may be a read error. V is TRBV4-2 and J is TRBJ2-1; tentative D call: TRBD2 (5 bases). The CDR3 is made up of 19 amino acids. The V gene's germline CDR1 is LGHNA and CDR2 YNFKEQ. Between the trimmed V and J ends, which lost 3 bases and 0 bases, there was a span of 21 bases. This chain's CDR3 is CASSQRSETSGDSYNEQFF. CDR3 nucleotide sequence: TGTGCCAGCAGCCAGCGTAGCGAGACCTCCGGGGACTCCTACAATGAGCAGTTCTTC.

The chain links TRBV6-6 to TRBJ2-3; no reliable D call. The germline gives CDR1 MNHNY, CDR2 SVGAGI (reference sequence). V was pared by 7 bases and J by 5 bases, with 10 bases between. The CDR3 runs to 12 residues. CDR3 in amino acids: CASTSRLDTQYF. CDR3 in DNA: TGTGCCAGCACCTCTCGCCTAGATACGCAGTATTTT.

The chain has TRBV5-4 and TRBJ2-7; D remains unclear. CDR1 and CDR2 from the germline V gene are SGHNT and YYREEE (reference sequence). The CDR3 totals 13 residues. V was shortened by 1 base and J by 7 bases, with 12 bases between the two germline ends. CDR3 protein: CASSLWAAVEQYF. The CDR3, as DNA: TGTGCCAGCAGCTTGTGGGCCGCCGTGGAGCAGTACTTC.

The chain recombines TRBV6-1 with TRBJ2-1, with unresolved D. The V and J ends lost 2 bases and 0 bases respectively, with 8 bases between them. Per germline, CDR1 MNHNS and CDR2 SASEGT. CDR3 length equals 15 residues. CDR3: CASSEISPSYNEQFF. Here the CDR3 DNA reads TGTGCCAGCAGTGAAATTAGCCCCTCCTACAATGAGCAGTTCTTC.

The rearrangement joins TRBV7-7 to TRBJ2-5, with a weak D call TRBD2 (7 bases). Trimming removed 5 bases from V and 6 bases from J, with 19 bases in between. Looked up from germline, CDR1 is SSHAT and CDR2 is FNYEAQ (reference sequence). This CDR3 is built from 15 residues. In DNA, the CDR3 is TGTGCCAGCAGCCCCTTGGGGGGGCGGGAAAAGACCCAGTACTTC. Translation gives CASSPLGGREKTQYF.

At least ten counts were recorded for this clone. The sample holds other DNA sequences that translate to the same CDR3. The chain links TRBV20-1 to TRBJ1-2; D possibly corresponds to TRBD1 (5 bases). The V end lost 6 bases, the J end lost 10 bases, and 15 bases lay between the germline ends. The CDR3 loop spans 11 amino acids. Germline V lookup: CDR1 DFQATT, CDR2 SNEGSKA (reference sequence). This chain's CDR3 is CSAPIGVDYTF. The CDR3 bases are TGCAGTGCCCCAATAGGGGTTGACTACACCTTC.

The chain carries TRBV7-8 and TRBJ1-3; D ambiguous. Per germline, CDR1 SGHVS and CDR2 FQNEAQ. Trimming took off 5 bases at V and 0 bases at J, with 11 bases between the two ends. CDR3 size: 15 residues. The CDR3 nucleotides are TGTGCCAGCAGCCCCTGGACCCGCTCTGGAAACACCATATATTTT. Protein product: CASSPWTRSGNTIYF.

To note about this clone: A much larger clone lies one base from this, so it may be a read error. This chain's CDR3 is CASTLRGVGDTQYF. The DNA for the CDR3 is TGCGCCAGCACTCTGAGGGGTGTTGGAGATACGCAGTATTTT. This chain joins TRBV5-1 and TRBJ2-3; D assignment may be TRBD1 or TRBD2 (5 bases each). The CDR3 contains 14 residues. V was clipped by 6 bases and J by 5 bases, with 16 bases between them. CDR1 and CDR2 (germline): SGHRS, YFSETQ. The full variable domain, its missing parts supplied by reference TRBV5-1 and TRBJ2-3, is KAGVTQTPRYLIKTRGQQVTLSCSPISGHRSVSWYQQTPGQGLQFLFEYFSETQRNKGNFPGRFSGRQFSNSRSEMNVSTLELGDSALYLCASTLRGVGDTQYFGPGTRLTVL.

The CDR3 DNA sequence: TGTGCCAGCAGCCAGGGACGTATCTTAAGCTCCTACAATGAGCAGTTCTTC. Translation: CASSQGRILSSYNEQFF. The chain employs TRBV4-2 and TRBJ2-1, with D perhaps given as TRBD1 or TRBD2 (5 bases each). The CDR3 extends over 17 amino acids. Deletions cut 3 bases from V and 0 bases from J, with 15 bases between. CDR1 LGHNA and CDR2 YNFKEQ come from the germline V gene.

Note on this clone: It may be a read error: a sequence one base away is much more abundant. This chain uses TRBV25-1 with TRBJ2-5; 10 nucleotides line up with TRBD2. The J call may be in error: the DNA end matches TRBJ2-7 better. CDR3 length: 13 amino acids. Germline CDR1 reads MGHDK; CDR2 reads SYGVNS. CDR3 nucleotide sequence: TGTGCCAGCAGTCGGACTAGCGGCTACGAGCAGTACTTC. It yields the protein CASSRTSGYEQYF.

In the case of this clone: The same CDR3 arises from other DNA sequences in this sample as well. The chain joins TRBV4-2 to TRBJ1-1; no clear D. This CDR3 contains 13 residues. The V and J ends lost 1 base and 1 base respectively, with 4 bases between them. Germline V CDR1 and CDR2: LGHNA, YNFKEQ. The CDR3 DNA is TGTGCCAGCAGCCAAGGGCGGAACACTGAAGCTTTCTTT. Its protein product is CASSQGRNTEAFF.

The V gene is TRBV28, the J gene TRBJ2-1; D call uncertain. The CDR3 runs 16 residues. Trimming shortened V by 1 base and J by 3 bases, and 13 bases separated the two germline ends. CDR1 MDHEN and CDR2 SYDVKM come from the germline V gene. The CDR3 nucleotides read TGTGCCAGCAGTTTATCTGGCGGTATCGTCTACAATGAGCAGTTCTTC. Translated, it gives CASSLSGGIVYNEQFF. The complete variable domain, with remaining parts taken from reference TRBV28 and TRBJ2-1, reads DVKVTQSSRYLVKRTGEKVFLECVQDMDHENMFWYRQDPGLGLRLIYFSYDVKMKEKGDIPEGYSVSREKKERFSLILESASTNQTSMYLCASSLSGGIVYNEQFFGPGTRLTVL.

About this clone itself: This probably arose from a read error, given a far larger clone one base away. The gene calls are TRBV6-5 and TRBJ2-7; a weak D match, TRBD1 (6 bases). V was shortened by 2 bases and J by 4 bases, with 15 bases between the two germline ends. Germline assignment: CDR1 MNHEY and CDR2 SVGAGI. This CDR3 spans 15 amino acids. CDR3 protein: CASSYVTGNLYEQYF. CDR3 bases: TGTGCCAGCAGTTACGTAACAGGGAACCTATACGAGCAGTACTTC.

The rearrangement uses TRBV11-2 and TRBJ1-2; D not resolved. Germline values: CDR1 SGHAT, CDR2 FQNNGV. CDR3 length: 13 residues. V lost 0 bases, J lost 7 bases, and 9 bases lay in between. CDR3 residues: CASSLEGYGGYTF. The CDR3 DNA is TGTGCCAGCAGCTTAGAGGGGTATGGTGGCTACACCTTC.

CDR3 in DNA: TGCGCCAGCAGCTTGGTGGGGACAGGGACCTACGAGCAGTACTTC. Translated, it gives CASSLVGTGTYEQYF. The J gene is TRBJ2-7, the V gene TRBV5-1; TRBD1 matches 9 bases. This CDR3 has 15 amino acids. Germline trimming cut 0 bases from V and 2 bases from J; bases unmatched to any gene: 3. Germline loops: CDR1 SGHRS, CDR2 YFSETQ.

The chain recombines TRBV19 with TRBJ1-2; 11 nucleotides align to TRBD1. The germline V gene encodes CDR1 LNHDA and CDR2 SQIVND (reference sequence). This CDR3 has 14 amino acids. Losses at the gene ends were 9 bases for V and 4 bases for J; bases not matched to a gene: 7. This CDR3 reads CASLDRGLGYGYTF. CDR3 nucleotide sequence: TGTGCCAGCCTGGACAGGGGGCTTGGCTATGGCTACACCTTC.

As regards this clone: This is likely an artifact of a read error, given a far larger clone one base away. The rearrangement joins TRBV18 to TRBJ1-4, with D maybe TRBD1 (6 bases). Between the trimmed V and J ends, which lost 5 bases and 0 bases, there was a span of 13 bases. This CDR3 contains 16 residues. In germline, CDR1 is KGHSH, CDR2 LQKENI. DNA of the CDR3: TGTGCCAGCTCATCATGGCGGGACACAACTAATGAAAAACTGTTTTTT. Protein: CASSSWRDTTNEKLFF.

J is TRBJ1-5 and V is TRBV11-3, with D possibly TRBD1 on 5 matching bases. Trimming cost V 3 bases and J 3 bases, with 12 bases left between them. Germline V gene data show CDR1 as SGHNT and CDR2 as YENEEA. The CDR3 spans 15 residues. In DNA form, the CDR3 reads TGTGCCAGCAGCTTCCCACAGGTTTCCAATCAGCCCCAGCATTTT. This codes for CASSFPQVSNQPQHF.